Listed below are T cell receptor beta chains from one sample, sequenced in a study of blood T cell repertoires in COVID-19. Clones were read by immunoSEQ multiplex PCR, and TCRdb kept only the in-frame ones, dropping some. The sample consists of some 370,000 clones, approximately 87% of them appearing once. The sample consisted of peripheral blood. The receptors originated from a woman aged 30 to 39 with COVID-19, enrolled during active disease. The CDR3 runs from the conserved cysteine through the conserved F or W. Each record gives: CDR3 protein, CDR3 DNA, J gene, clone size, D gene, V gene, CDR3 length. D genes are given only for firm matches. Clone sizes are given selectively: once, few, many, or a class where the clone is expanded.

CSVGTGSYEQYF,TGCAGCGTTGGGACAGGATCCTACGAGCAGTACTTC,TRBJ2-7,.,TRBD1,TRBV29-1,12
CASSSLPGQGDRAFF,TGTGCCAGCAGCTCGCTCCCGGGACAGGGGGATCGAGCTTTCTTT,TRBJ1-1,.,TRBD1,TRBV5-6,15
CASSLDSGGPSTDTQYF,TGTGCCAGCAGCTTAGACTCGGGGGGCCCTAGCACAGATACGCAGTATTTT,TRBJ2-3,.,.,TRBV7-6,17
CASSQIRDRAEAFF,TGCGCCAGCAGCCAAATCAGGGATAGAGCTGAAGCTTTCTTT,TRBJ1-1,.,.,TRBV4-1,14
CASSLADGNSYEQYF,TGTGCTAGCAGCTTAGCGGACGGGAACTCCTACGAGCAGTACTTC,TRBJ2-7,.,.,TRBV7-7,15
CASSPLPRQVGGRNQPQHF,TGTGCCAGCTCACCGTTGCCCAGGCAGGTCGGGGGACGTAATCAGCCCCAGCATTTT,TRBJ1-5,.,.,TRBV18,19
CASSAQGQGALSSPLHF,TGTGCCAGTAGTGCACAAGGACAGGGGGCGCTTTCTTCACCCCTCCACTTT,TRBJ1-6,.,TRBD1,TRBV19,17
CASSQEQGREQYF,TGTGCCAGCAGCCAAGAACAGGGGAGGGAGCAGTACTTC,TRBJ2-7,.,.,TRBV4-2,13
CASSHPGSTYEQYF,TGTGCCAGCAGCCACCCAGGTTCGACCTACGAGCAGTACTTC,TRBJ2-7,.,.,TRBV7-9,14
CASSTEGQSQAFF,TGCGCCAGCAGCACCGAGGGACAGAGTCAAGCTTTCTTT,TRBJ1-1,.,TRBD1,TRBV5-1,13
CSASVSSGIRLHEQYF,TGCAGTGCTAGTGTCTCTAGCGGGATCCGTTTGCACGAGCAGTACTTC,TRBJ2-7,.,TRBD2,TRBV20-1,16
CASSAGTVAVGAFF,TGTGCCAGCAGTGCCGGGACAGTGGCCGTCGGAGCTTTCTTT,TRBJ1-1,few,TRBD1,TRBV2,14
CASSQAGTGASNTEAFF,TGCGCCAGCAGCCAAGCCGGGACAGGGGCTAGTAACACTGAAGCTTTCTTT,TRBJ1-1,.,TRBD1,TRBV4-3,17
CASKPGAAHNEQFF,TGTGCCAGCAAGCCAGGGGCTGCCCACAATGAGCAGTTCTTC,TRBJ2-1,.,.,TRBV9,14
CASSIQRLAGGNTGELFF,TGTGCCAGTAGTATACAAAGACTAGCGGGGGGAAACACCGGGGAGCTGTTTTTT,TRBJ2-2,.,TRBD2,TRBV19,18
CATRRRAGADTGELFF,TGTGCCACCAGGCGGAGAGCGGGAGCGGACACCGGGGAGCTGTTTTTT,TRBJ2-2,.,TRBD2,TRBV15,16
CASSQDRGSGELFF,TGTGCCAGCAGCCAAGACCGGGGGTCCGGGGAGCTGTTTTTT,TRBJ2-2,.,.,TRBV3-1/TRBV3-2,14
CASSYLRQDGKLFF,TGTGCCAGCAGCTATCTCCGACAGGATGGAAAACTGTTTTTT,TRBJ1-4,.,.,TRBV11-2,14
CASSLLGTGITGELFF,TGTGCCAGCAGTTTATTGGGGACAGGGATCACCGGGGAGCTGTTTTTT,TRBJ2-2,.,TRBD1,TRBV27,16
CASSQTDTGELFF,TGTGCCAGCAGCCAGACAGATACCGGGGAGCTGTTTTTT,TRBJ2-2,.,.,TRBV3-1/TRBV3-2,13
CASSQDATSSGNTIYF,TGCGCCAGCAGCCAAGATGCCACGAGCTCTGGAAACACCATATATTTT,TRBJ1-3,.,.,TRBV4-3,16
CASRGDSEWEYF,TGTGCCAGCAGGGGGGACTCTGAGTGGGAGTATTTT,TRBJ2-3,.,.,TRBV2,12
CASSSGSHNEQFF,TGCGCCAGCAGTTCCGGGAGCCACAATGAGCAGTTCTTC,TRBJ2-1,.,.,TRBV5-1,13
CATSRGGPGSYEQYF,TGTGCCACCAGCAGAGGAGGGCCAGGCTCCTACGAGCAGTACTTC,TRBJ2-7,.,.,TRBV15,15
CASSDTGTSSYEQYF,TGCGCCAGCAGCGATACCGGGACAAGCTCCTACGAGCAGTACTTC,TRBJ2-7,once,.,TRBV5-1,15
CAIREGTGLEAEAFF,TGTGCCATCAGGGAAGGGACAGGGCTAGAGGCTGAAGCTTTCTTT,TRBJ1-1,.,TRBD1,TRBV10-3,15
CASSEGAPGAFF,TGTGCCAGCAGTGAAGGGGCCCCCGGAGCTTTCTTT,TRBJ1-1,.,.,TRBV6-1,12
CASSAPTSSNYGYTF,TGTGCCAGCAGTGCCCCTACCTCCTCTAACTATGGCTACACCTTC,TRBJ1-2,.,.,TRBV2,15
CASSRGTSGAYEQYF,TGTGCCAGCAGCCGTGGGACTAGCGGGGCTTACGAGCAGTACTTC,TRBJ2-7,.,TRBD2,TRBV6-2/TRBV6-3,15
CASSDGSGGGDTQYF,TGTGCCAGCAGTGACGGGAGCGGGGGCGGCGATACGCAGTATTTT,TRBJ2-3,.,TRBD2,TRBV6-4,15
CASSQSTGGLGTDTQYF,TGCGCCAGCAGTCAATCGACAGGGGGCCTGGGCACAGATACGCAGTATTTT,TRBJ2-3,.,TRBD1,TRBV23-1,17